Shown below are 10 T cell receptor beta chains from a single sample sequenced in a study of shared clonotypes between healthy human individuals. The method was immunoSEQ multiplex PCR; TCRdb's version includes in-frame clones alone and lacks a portion of them. The sample includes around 480,000 clones, nearly 80% of them seen just once. Material: PBMCs. The receptors shown here come from a woman between 40 and 55 years old in good health. Some clones in this sample may be carry-over from other donors' samples.

The chain couples TRBV25-1 to TRBJ2-1, with 8 bases fitting TRBD1. Germline CDR1 is MGHDK and CDR2 is SYGVNS. The CDR3 is 16 amino acids. The trim removed 3 bases at V and 5 bases at J, leaving 9 bases unmatched. The CDR3, as DNA: TGTGCCAGCAGTGATCCGGCAGGGGGCGCCGACAATGAGCAGTTCTTC. Protein sequence: CASSDPAGGADNEQFF.

V is TRBV5-4 and J is TRBJ2-1; 10 nucleotides line up with TRBD2. The CDR3 is 16 residues long. Germline lookup yields CDR1 SGHNT and CDR2 YYREEE (reference sequence). The junction had 1 base not matched to a gene; V was cut back by 1 base and J by 0 bases. CDR3 region: CASSLRTSGSYNEQFF. CDR3 DNA sequence: TGTGCCAGCAGCTTGCGGACTAGCGGCTCCTACAATGAGCAGTTCTTC.

This clone was detected only once. The chain is built from TRBV5-1 and TRBJ2-2, with D possibly TRBD1 on 6 matching bases. The CDR3 has 16 amino acids. Germline V gives CDR1 SGHRS, CDR2 YFSETQ. V was clipped by 4 bases and J by 2 bases, with 15 bases between them. CDR3 sequence: CASSRTGTHNTGELFF. The CDR3 region has the DNA TGCGCCAGCAGCCGGACCGGGACACATAACACCGGGGAGCTGTTTTTT.

The chain combines TRBV27 with TRBJ2-5; 7 nucleotides match TRBD2. The J call may be faulty, since TRBJ2-7 better matches the DNA end. Germline loops: CDR1 MNHEY, CDR2 SMNVEV (reference sequence). The CDR3 has 13 residues. The CDR3 DNA is TGTGCCAGCAGTCGGACTAGTTCATACGAGCAGTACTTC. Protein sequence: CASSRTSSYEQYF.

CDR3: CASSELGGNYNTGELFF. The CDR3 DNA follows: TGTGCCAGCAGCGAGTTGGGCGGGAACTATAATACCGGGGAGCTGTTTTTT. The chain links TRBV27 to TRBJ2-2, with a tentative D call TRBD2 (6 bases). V lost 6 bases to trimming and J lost 5 bases, with 22 bases between them. The germline CDR1 and CDR2 sequences are MNHEY and SMNVEV (reference sequence). The CDR3 totals 17 residues.

The chain carries TRBV19 and TRBJ2-7, with D possibly matching TRBD1 (5 bases). The germline V and J ends were trimmed by 7 bases and 0 bases, with 22 bases remaining between them. CDR3 length equals 17 residues. Per the germline V gene, CDR1 is LNHDA and CDR2 is SQIVND (reference sequence). This chain's CDR3 is CASTPRPSVDNSYEQYF. CDR3 bases: TGTGCCAGTACTCCGAGGCCATCCGTGGACAACTCCTACGAGCAGTACTTC.

Worth noting for this clone: At one of its ends the junction is not consistent with the germline gene, which may arise from a read error. Additional DNA sequences in this sample encode the identical CDR3. The DNA of the CDR3 is TGTGCCAGCAGCCTTTCATTTTATGGCTACACCTTC. Protein sequence: CASSLSFYGYTF. The V gene is TRBV5-1, the J gene TRBJ1-2; D remains ambiguous. Germline V CDR1 and CDR2: SGHRS, YFSETQ. The CDR3 is 12 residues long.

The chain links TRBV11-3 to TRBJ2-2, with TRBD1 matching 9 bases. The CDR3 contains 15 residues. CDR1 and CDR2 from the germline V gene are SGHNT and YENEEA. V trimming: 5 bases; J trimming: 6 bases; junction bases outside the gene matches: 7. Here the CDR3 DNA reads TGTGCCAGCAGCGAGGGACAGGGTTTTGCCGGGGAGCTGTTTTTT. It encodes CASSEGQGFAGELFF.

The chain links TRBV19 to TRBJ2-2; 9 bases align to TRBD2. The CDR3 extends over 12 amino acids. Germline V gene lookup returns CDR1 LNHDA and CDR2 SQIVND (reference sequence). The CDR3 loop reads CGLAANTGELFF. CDR3 in DNA: TGTGGACTAGCGGCGAACACCGGGGAGCTGTTTTTT.

This clone was detected once. V gene TRBV9 combines with J gene TRBJ2-3; D tentatively fits TRBD1 or TRBD2 (6 bases each). CDR3 length: 16 residues. CDR1 is SGDLS, CDR2 YYNGEE, per germline. Between the trimmed V and J ends, which lost 3 bases and 2 bases, there was a span of 16 bases. The CDR3 here is CASSEVRGVSTDTQYF. DNA for the CDR3: TGTGCCAGCAGCGAAGTGAGGGGGGTGTCCACAGATACGCAGTATTTT. Drawing the rest from reference TRBV9 and TRBJ2-3, the complete variable domain is DSGVTQTPKHLITATGQRVTLRCSPRSGDLSVYWYQQSLDQGLQFLIQYYNGEERAKGNILERFSAQQFPDLHSELNLSSLELGDSALYFCASSEVRGVSTDTQYFGPGTRLTVL.